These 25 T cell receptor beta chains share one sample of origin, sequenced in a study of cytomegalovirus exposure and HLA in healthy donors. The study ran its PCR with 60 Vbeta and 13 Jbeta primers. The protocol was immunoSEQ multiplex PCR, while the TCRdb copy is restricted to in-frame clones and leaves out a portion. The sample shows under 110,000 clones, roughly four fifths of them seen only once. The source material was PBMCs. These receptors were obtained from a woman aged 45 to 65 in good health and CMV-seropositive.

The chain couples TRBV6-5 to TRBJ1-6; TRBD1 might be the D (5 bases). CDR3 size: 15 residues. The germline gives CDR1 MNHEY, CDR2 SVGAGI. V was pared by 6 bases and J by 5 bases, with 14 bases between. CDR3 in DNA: TGTGCCAGCAGATTTGTCAGGGTTGATAATTCACCCCTCCACTTT. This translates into CASRFVRVDNSPLHF.

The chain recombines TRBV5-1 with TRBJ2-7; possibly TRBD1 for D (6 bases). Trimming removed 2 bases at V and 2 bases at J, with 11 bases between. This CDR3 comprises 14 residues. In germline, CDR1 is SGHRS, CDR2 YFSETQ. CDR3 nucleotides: TGCGCCAGCAGCTTATCGACAGGACCCTACGAGCAGTACTTC. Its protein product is CASSLSTGPYEQYF.

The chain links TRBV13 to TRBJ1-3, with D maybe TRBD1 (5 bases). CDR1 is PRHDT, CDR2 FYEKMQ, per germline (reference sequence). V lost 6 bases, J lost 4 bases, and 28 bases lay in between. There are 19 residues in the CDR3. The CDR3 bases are TGTGCCAGCAGTCGTCCCGGGCCTGGGGCTCTTCGGTGGGGAAACACCATATATTTT. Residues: CASSRPGPGALRWGNTIYF.

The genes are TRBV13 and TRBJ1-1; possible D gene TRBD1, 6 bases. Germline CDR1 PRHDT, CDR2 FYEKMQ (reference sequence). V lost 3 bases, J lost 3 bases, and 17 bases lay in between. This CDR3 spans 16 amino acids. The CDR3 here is CASSFGPGRGYTEAFF. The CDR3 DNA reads TGTGCCAGCAGCTTCGGCCCCGGGAGGGGGTACACTGAAGCTTTCTTT.

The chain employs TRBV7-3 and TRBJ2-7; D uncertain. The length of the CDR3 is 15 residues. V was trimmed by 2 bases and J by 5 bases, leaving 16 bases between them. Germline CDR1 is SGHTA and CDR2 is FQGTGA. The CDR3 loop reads CASSLETAGYHEQYF. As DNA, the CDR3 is TGTGCCAGCAGCTTAGAAACGGCAGGCTACCACGAGCAGTACTTC. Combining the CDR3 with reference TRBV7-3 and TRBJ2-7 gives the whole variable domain GAGVSQTPSNKVTEKGKYVELRCDPISGHTALYWYRQSLGQGPEFLIYFQGTGAADDSGLPNDRFFAVRPEGSVSTLKIQRTERGDSAVYLCASSLETAGYHEQYFGPGTRLTVT.

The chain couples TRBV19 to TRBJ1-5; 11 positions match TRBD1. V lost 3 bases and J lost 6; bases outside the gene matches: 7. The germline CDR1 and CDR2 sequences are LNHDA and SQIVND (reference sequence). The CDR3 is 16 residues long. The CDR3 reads CASSIKGQGAGQPQHF. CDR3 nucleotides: TGTGCCAGTAGTATCAAAGGACAGGGGGCCGGTCAGCCCCAGCATTTT.

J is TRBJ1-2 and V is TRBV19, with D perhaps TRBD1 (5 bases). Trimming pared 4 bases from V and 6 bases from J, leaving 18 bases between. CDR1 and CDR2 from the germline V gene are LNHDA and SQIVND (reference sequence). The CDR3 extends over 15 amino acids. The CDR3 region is CASSTSLIGTNGYTF. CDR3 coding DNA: TGTGCCAGTAGTACCAGTTTGATTGGGACTAATGGCTACACCTTC.

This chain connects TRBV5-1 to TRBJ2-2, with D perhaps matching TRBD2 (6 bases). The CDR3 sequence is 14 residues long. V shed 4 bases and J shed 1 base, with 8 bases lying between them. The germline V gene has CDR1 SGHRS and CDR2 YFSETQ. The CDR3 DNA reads TGCGCCAGCAGCCTAGCGCGGAACACCGGGGAGCTGTTTTTT. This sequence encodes CASSLARNTGELFF.

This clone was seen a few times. Here the CDR3 DNA reads TGTGCCATCAGTGAGCTGGGGAGGTTGGCTGAAGCTTTCTTT. Its protein is CAISELGRLAEAFF. V is TRBV10-3 and J is TRBJ1-1; D unclear. The germline V gene encodes CDR1 ENHRY and CDR2 SYGVKD. Trimming took 2 bases from V and 6 from J, leaving 13 bases between them. This CDR3 has 14 residues.

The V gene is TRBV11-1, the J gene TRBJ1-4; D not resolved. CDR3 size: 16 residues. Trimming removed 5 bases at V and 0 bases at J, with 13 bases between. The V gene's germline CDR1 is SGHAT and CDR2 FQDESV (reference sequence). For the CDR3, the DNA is TGTGCCAGCAGCGGGAGCGTGCAGGCAACTAATGAAAAACTGTTTTTT. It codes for CASSGSVQATNEKLFF. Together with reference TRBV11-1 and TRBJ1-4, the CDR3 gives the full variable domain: EAEVAQSPRYKITEKSQAVAFWCDPISGHATLYWYRQILGQGPELLVQFQDESVVDDSQLPKDRFSAERLKGVDSTLKIQPAELGDSAMYLCASSGSVQATNEKLFFGSGTQLSVL.

DNA for the CDR3: TGTGCCAGCAGCGTGAGCGGGGGAATTGGCACCGGGGAGCTGTTTTTT. This translates into CASSVSGGIGTGELFF. The chain employs TRBV9 and TRBJ2-2; 8 bases map to TRBD2. The CDR3 has 16 amino acids. CDR1 and CDR2 from the germline V gene are SGDLS and YYNGEE. V was clipped by 2 bases and J by 4 bases; unmatched bases: 7. Full variable domain (remainder filled in from reference TRBV9 and TRBJ2-2): DSGVTQTPKHLITATGQRVTLRCSPRSGDLSVYWYQQSLDQGLQFLIQYYNGEERAKGNILERFSAQQFPDLHSELNLSSLELGDSALYFCASSVSGGIGTGELFFGEGSRLTVL.

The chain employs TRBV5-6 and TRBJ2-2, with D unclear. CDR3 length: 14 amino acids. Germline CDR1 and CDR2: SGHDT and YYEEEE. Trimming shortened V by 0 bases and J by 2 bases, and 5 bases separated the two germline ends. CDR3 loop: CASSLATNTGELFF. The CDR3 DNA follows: TGTGCCAGCAGCTTGGCCACAAACACCGGGGAGCTGTTTTTT.

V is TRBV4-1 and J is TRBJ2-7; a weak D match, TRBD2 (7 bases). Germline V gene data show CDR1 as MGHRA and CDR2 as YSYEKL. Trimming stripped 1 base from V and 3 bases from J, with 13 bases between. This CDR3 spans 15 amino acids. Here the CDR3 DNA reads TGCGCCAGCAGCCAAGGGGGGGGAGGGGGCTACGAGCAGTACTTC. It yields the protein CASSQGGGGGYEQYF.

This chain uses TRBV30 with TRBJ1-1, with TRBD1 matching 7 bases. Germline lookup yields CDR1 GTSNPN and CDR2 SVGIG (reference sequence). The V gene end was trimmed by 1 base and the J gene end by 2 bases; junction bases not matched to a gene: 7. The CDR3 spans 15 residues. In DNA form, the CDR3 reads TGTGCCTGGAGTGGAGACAGGGAAGTAAACACTGAAGCTTTCTTT. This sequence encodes CAWSGDREVNTEAFF.

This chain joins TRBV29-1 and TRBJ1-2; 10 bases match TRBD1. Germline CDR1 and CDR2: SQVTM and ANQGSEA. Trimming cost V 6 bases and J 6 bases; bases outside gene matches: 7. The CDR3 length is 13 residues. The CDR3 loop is CSVGGQGRNGYTF. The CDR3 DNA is TGCAGCGTGGGGGGACAGGGGCGAAATGGCTACACCTTC.

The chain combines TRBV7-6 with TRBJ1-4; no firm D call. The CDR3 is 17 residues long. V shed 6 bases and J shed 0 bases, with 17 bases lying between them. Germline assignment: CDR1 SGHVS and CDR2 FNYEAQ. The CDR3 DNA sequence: TGTGCCAGCAGTTCCCTAAGCTTCGGGGCAACTAATGAAAAACTGTTTTTT. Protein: CASSSLSFGATNEKLFF.

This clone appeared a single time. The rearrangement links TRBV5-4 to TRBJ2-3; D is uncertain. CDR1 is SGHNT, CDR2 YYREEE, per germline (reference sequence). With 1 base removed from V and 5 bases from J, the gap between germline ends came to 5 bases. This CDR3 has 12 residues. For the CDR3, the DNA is TGTGCCAGCAGCTTGTTATTAGATACGCAGTATTTT. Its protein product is CASSLLLDTQYF.

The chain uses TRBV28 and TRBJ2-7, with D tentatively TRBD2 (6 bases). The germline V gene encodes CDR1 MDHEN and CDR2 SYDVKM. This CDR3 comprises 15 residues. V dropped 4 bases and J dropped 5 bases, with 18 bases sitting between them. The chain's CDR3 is CASSSPGTLSHEQYF. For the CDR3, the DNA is TGTGCCAGCAGTTCCCCCGGGACTTTGTCCCACGAGCAGTACTTC.

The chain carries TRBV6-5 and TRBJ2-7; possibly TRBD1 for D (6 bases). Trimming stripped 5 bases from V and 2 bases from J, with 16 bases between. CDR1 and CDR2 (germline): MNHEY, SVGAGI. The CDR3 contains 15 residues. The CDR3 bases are TGTGCCAGCAGTACAGGGATGGGGGCCGCCTACGAGCAGTACTTC. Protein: CASSTGMGAAYEQYF.

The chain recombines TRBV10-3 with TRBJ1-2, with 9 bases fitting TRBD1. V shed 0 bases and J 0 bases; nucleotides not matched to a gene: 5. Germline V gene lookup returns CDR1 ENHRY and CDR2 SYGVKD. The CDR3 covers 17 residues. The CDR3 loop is CAISESWTGEANYGYTF. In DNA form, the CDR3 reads TGTGCCATCAGTGAGTCGTGGACAGGGGAAGCTAACTATGGCTACACCTTC.

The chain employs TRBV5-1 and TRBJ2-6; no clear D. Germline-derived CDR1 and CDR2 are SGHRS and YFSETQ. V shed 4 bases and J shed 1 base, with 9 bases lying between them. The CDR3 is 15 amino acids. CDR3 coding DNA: TGCGCCAGCAGCCCTCTCGTATCTGGGGCCAACGTCCTGACTTTC. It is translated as CASSPLVSGANVLTF.

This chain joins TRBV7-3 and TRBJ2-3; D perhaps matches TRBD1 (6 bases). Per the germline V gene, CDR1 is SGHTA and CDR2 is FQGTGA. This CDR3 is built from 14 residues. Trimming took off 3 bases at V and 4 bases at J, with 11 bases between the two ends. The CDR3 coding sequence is TGTGCCAGCAGCTTGGACAGTAATCCAGATACGCAGTATTTT. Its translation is CASSLDSNPDTQYF.

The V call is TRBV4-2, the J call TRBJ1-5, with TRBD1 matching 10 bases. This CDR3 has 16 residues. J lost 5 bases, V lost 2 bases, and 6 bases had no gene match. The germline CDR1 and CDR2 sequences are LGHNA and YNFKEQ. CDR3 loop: CASSQFKTGGHQPQHF. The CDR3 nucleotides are TGTGCCAGCAGCCAATTTAAGACAGGGGGCCATCAGCCCCAGCATTTT.

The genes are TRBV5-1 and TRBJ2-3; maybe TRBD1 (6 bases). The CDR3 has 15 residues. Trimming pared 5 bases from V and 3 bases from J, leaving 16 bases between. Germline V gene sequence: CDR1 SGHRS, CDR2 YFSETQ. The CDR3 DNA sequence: TGCGCCAGCAGAATGCACAGGGCACCAACAGATACGCAGTATTTT. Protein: CASRMHRAPTDTQYF.

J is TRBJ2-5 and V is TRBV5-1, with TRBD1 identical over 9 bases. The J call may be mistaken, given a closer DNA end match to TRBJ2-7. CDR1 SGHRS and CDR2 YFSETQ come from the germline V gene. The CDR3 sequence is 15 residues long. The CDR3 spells CASSPPGTGNAEQYF. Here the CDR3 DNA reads TGCGCCAGCAGCCCCCCCGGGACAGGGAATGCCGAGCAGTACTTC.